The 27 T cell receptor beta chains below come from one sample, sequenced in a study of blood T cell repertoires in COVID-19. Sequencing used immunoSEQ multiplex PCR; TCRdb keeps in-frame clones, though not all of them. The sample shows about 170,000 clones, around 79% of them seen only once. Sample: PBMCs or T cells enriched from blood (not recorded which). The receptors shown here come from a woman aged 65 to 85 in a cohort exposed to, infected with or recovered from COVID-19 (not recorded which).

The chain recombines TRBV5-1 with TRBJ2-7; D gene unclear. V dropped 1 base and J dropped 2 bases, with 13 bases sitting between them. Germline lookup yields CDR1 SGHRS and CDR2 YFSETQ. There are 15 residues in the CDR3. CDR3 protein: CASSLSNSATYEQYF. The CDR3 region has the DNA TGCGCCAGCAGCTTGAGTAACAGTGCCACCTACGAGCAGTACTTC.

This chain joins TRBV6-2 or TRBV6-3 and TRBJ1-6; 7 positions match TRBD1. This CDR3 region has 13 residues. V lost 5 bases and J lost 10; bases outside the gene matches: 5. The germline V gene encodes CDR1 MNHEY and CDR2 SVGEGT. CDR3 nucleotides: TGTGCCAGCAGTGACAGGGTGGACTCACCCCTCCACTTT. Its protein is CASSDRVDSPLHF.

The genes are TRBV18 and TRBJ2-1; D may be TRBD2 (7 bases). Trimming left V 1 base short and J 8 bases short, with 15 bases between. Germline V lookup: CDR1 KGHSH, CDR2 LQKENI. This CDR3 has 15 amino acids. DNA of the CDR3: TGTGCCAGCTCACCACGGTCGGGGGGCAGTTATGAGCAGTTCTTC. Translating it yields CASSPRSGGSYEQFF.

The chain uses TRBV7-9 and TRBJ1-2, with TRBD1 matching over 10 bases. J gave up 3 bases and V 5 bases, and 15 bases lay outside the gene matches. The CDR3 is made up of 18 amino acids. From germline, CDR1 is SEHNR and CDR2 FQNEAQ (reference sequence). The CDR3 nucleotides read TGTGCCAGCAGCCCCCCTTCGGGACAGGGGTATGGGGACTATGGCTACACCTTC. Its protein product is CASSPPSGQGYGDYGYTF.

This clone was recorded at least ten times. V usage is TRBV19 and J usage is TRBJ1-2; 10 bases map to TRBD1. Looked up from germline, CDR1 is LNHDA and CDR2 is SQIVND (reference sequence). This CDR3 contains 16 residues. V lost 5 bases and J lost 7; bases outside the gene matches: 13. The CDR3 loop is CASSPSGQGVFSGYTF. CDR3 bases: TGTGCCAGTAGTCCATCCGGACAGGGGGTTTTTAGTGGCTACACCTTC. Complete variable domain (other parts from reference TRBV19 and TRBJ1-2): DGGITQSPKYLFRKEGQNVTLSCEQNLNHDAMYWYRQDPGQGLRLIYYSQIVNDFQKGDIAEGYSVSREKKESFPLTVTSAQKNPTAFYLCASSPSGQGVFSGYTFGSGTRLTVV.

As for this clone: The same CDR3 can be traced to other DNA sequences in this sample. The chain employs TRBV28 and TRBJ2-1; D might be TRBD2 (6 bases). Trimming removed 6 bases at V and 3 bases at J, with 6 bases between. This CDR3 comprises 12 residues. CDR1 and CDR2 from the germline V gene are MDHEN and SYDVKM. The CDR3: CASRGGYNEQFF. In nucleotides, the CDR3 is TGTGCCAGCAGGGGAGGCTACAATGAGCAGTTCTTC.

The CDR3 nucleotides read TGTGCCAGCAGTGTCCTGGGGGCGGACACTGAAGCTTTCTTT. It translates to CASSVLGADTEAFF. The rearrangement uses TRBV2 and TRBJ1-1, with D possibly being TRBD1 (6 bases). The CDR3 is 14 residues long. The germline V gene encodes CDR1 SNHLY and CDR2 FYNNEI. Trimming took 4 bases from V and 3 from J, leaving 12 bases between them.

The chain employs TRBV25-1 and TRBJ2-1; D remains unclear. The CDR3 covers 14 residues. Germline lookup yields CDR1 MGHDK and CDR2 SYGVNS. V was shortened by 1 base and J by 0 bases, with 4 bases between the two germline ends. CDR3 in DNA: TGTGCCAGCAGTGAATCTAGCTCCTACAATGAGCAGTTCTTC. Translated: CASSESSSYNEQFF. The full variable domain, rest sourced from reference TRBV25-1 and TRBJ2-1, is EADIYQTPRYLVIGTGKKITLECSQTMGHDKMYWYQQDPGMELHLIHYSYGVNSTEKGDLSSESTVSRIRTEHFPLTLESARPSHTSQYLCASSESSSYNEQFFGPGTRLTVL.

The chain combines TRBV30 with TRBJ2-7; the match to TRBD1 covers 8 bases. CDR1 and CDR2 from the germline V gene are GTSNPN and SVGIG (reference sequence). The CDR3 length is 13 residues. V lost 4 bases, J lost 7 bases, and 9 bases stayed unmatched. The CDR3, as DNA: TGTGCCTGGAAATCCGCAGGGGGCAGGGAGCAGTACTTC. Amino acids: CAWKSAGGREQYF. The variable domain in full, with the rest retrieved from reference TRBV30 and TRBJ2-7, is SQTIHQWPATLVQPVGSPLSLECTVEGTSNPNLYWYRQAAGRGLQLLFYSVGIGQISSEVPQNLSASRPQDRQFILSSKKLLLSDSGFYLCAWKSAGGREQYFGPGTRLTVT.

This clone appeared a single time. The chain has TRBV20-1 and TRBJ1-4; D not resolved. This CDR3 has 11 amino acids. Looked up from germline, CDR1 is DFQATT and CDR2 is SNEGSKA (reference sequence). CDR3 loop: CRAGVNEKLFF. CDR3 DNA sequence: TGCAGAGCCGGGGTTAATGAAAAACTGTTTTTT.

V and J are TRBV6-2 or TRBV6-3 and TRBJ2-7, with TRBD1 identical over 7 bases. Trimming at V came to 2 bases and at J to 3 bases, leaving 4 bases not matched to a gene. Germline V gene lookup returns CDR1 MNHEY and CDR2 SVGEGT. CDR3 size: 14 residues. The CDR3 DNA reads TGTGCCAGCAGTTACCGACAGGGAATCTACGAGCAGTACTTC. This encodes CASSYRQGIYEQYF.

This sequence joins TRBV7-3 and TRBJ2-5; D uncertain. Germline V gene lookup returns CDR1 SGHTA and CDR2 FQGTGA. CDR3 length equals 13 residues. V was shortened by 8 bases and J by 1 base, with 11 bases between the two germline ends. This chain's CDR3 is CASARRPQETQYF. CDR3 DNA sequence: TGTGCCAGCGCGCGGCGACCCCAAGAGACCCAGTACTTC.

This clone was observed a few times. The chain couples TRBV7-9 to TRBJ2-7, with D maybe TRBD2 (6 bases). Germline loops: CDR1 SEHNR, CDR2 FQNEAQ (reference sequence). This CDR3 has 16 residues. The ends were cut back, 8 bases at V and 2 bases at J, with 22 bases in the middle. In DNA form, the CDR3 reads TGTGCCAGCTCCCTAGACGGGGGTCGGGACCCCTACGAGCAGTACTTC. As protein: CASSLDGGRDPYEQYF.

In its sample, this clone was seen once. CDR3 residues: CASSYSTGNIRSPLHF. The CDR3 DNA is TGTGCCAGCAGTTACTCGACAGGGAATATTCGTTCACCCCTCCACTTT. The chain links TRBV6-5 to TRBJ1-6; TRBD1 aligns across 7 bases. Germline V gene data show CDR1 as MNHEY and CDR2 as SVGAGI. Trimming took 0 bases from V and 9 from J; bases not matched to a gene: 8. The CDR3 is made up of 16 amino acids.

V and J are TRBV7-8 and TRBJ2-7; 7 nucleotides line up with TRBD2. CDR3 length equals 16 residues. Trimming at V came to 0 bases and at J to 1 base, leaving 6 bases not matched to a gene. Germline V lookup: CDR1 SGHVS, CDR2 FQNEAQ. CDR3 in DNA: TGTGCCAGCAGCTTAGCGTCTAGCGGACTTTCCTACGAGCAGTACTTC. It is translated as CASSLASSGLSYEQYF.

The genes are TRBV15 and TRBJ2-1, with 10 positions matching TRBD2. The V and J ends lost 0 bases and 6 bases, in that order; junction bases with no gene match: 2. CDR3 length: 15 amino acids. Germline V gene data show CDR1 as LNHNV and CDR2 as YYDKDF (reference sequence). The CDR3 DNA sequence: TGTGCCACCAGCAGAGAGAGGACTAGCGGCAATGAGCAGTTCTTC. It translates to CATSRERTSGNEQFF.

The V call is TRBV28, the J call TRBJ2-7, with 8 bases matching TRBD1. Germline V gene sequence: CDR1 MDHEN, CDR2 SYDVKM. The CDR3 consists of 14 residues. V lost 7 bases to trimming and J lost 3 bases; unmatched junction nucleotides: 8. As DNA, the CDR3 is TGTGCCAGCACATCCGGGACAGGATACTACGAGCAGTACTTC. Translating it yields CASTSGTGYYEQYF.

The V call is TRBV19, the J call TRBJ2-1; D is ambiguous. The germline CDR1 and CDR2 sequences are LNHDA and SQIVND (reference sequence). This CDR3 comprises 13 residues. V was pared by 5 bases and J by 8 bases, with 13 bases between. The CDR3 DNA is TGTGCCAGTAGTCTCCTTTTTGTTCATGAGCAGTTCTTC. Its translation is CASSLLFVHEQFF.

This chain connects TRBV6-5 to TRBJ2-3; TRBD2 matches at 8 bases. Per germline, CDR1 MNHEY and CDR2 SVGAGI. This CDR3 region has 13 residues. The junction had 11 bases not matched to a gene; V was cut back by 7 bases and J by 11 bases. CDR3 coding DNA: TGTGCCAGCACCGAAAGAAGGGGGACTAGGCAGTATTTT. This gives the protein CASTERRGTRQYF.

The CDR3 region is CSADRESSYNEQFF. CDR3 in DNA: TGCAGCGCAGACAGGGAAAGCTCCTACAATGAGCAGTTCTTC. The rearrangement uses TRBV29-1 and TRBJ2-1; 7 positions match TRBD1. J was trimmed by 0 bases and V by 7 bases; bases with no gene match: 6. CDR3 length equals 14 residues. CDR1 and CDR2 from the germline V gene are SQVTM and ANQGSEA.

This chain links TRBV5-8 with TRBJ2-1, with 9 bases fitting TRBD2. CDR1 is SGHTS and CDR2 is YDEGEE in the germline V gene. This CDR3 contains 15 residues. J lost 1 base, V lost 2 bases, and 1 base had no gene match. CDR3 coding DNA: TGTGCCAGCAGCTTTAGCGGGAGATCCTACAATGAGCAGTTCTTC. This sequence encodes CASSFSGRSYNEQFF.

The chain couples TRBV28 to TRBJ2-7; unclear D gene. The germline CDR1 and CDR2 sequences are MDHEN and SYDVKM. CDR3 size: 13 residues. V was cut by 4 bases and J by 4 bases, with 11 bases left in between. The CDR3 loop is CASSSQSMYEQYF. DNA for the CDR3: TGTGCCAGCAGTTCCCAGTCAATGTACGAGCAGTACTTC.

This clone was counted once. This rearrangement joins TRBV28 to TRBJ2-7, with D perhaps TRBD2 (6 bases). Germline V gives CDR1 MDHEN, CDR2 SYDVKM. V dropped 8 bases and J dropped 4 bases, with 18 bases sitting between them. This CDR3 contains 14 residues. The CDR3 nucleotides read TGTGCCAGCTATACCCTCGGGACTCCTTACGAGCAGTACTTC. This translates into CASYTLGTPYEQYF.

V is TRBV6-1 and J is TRBJ1-2; D perhaps matches TRBD1 (5 bases). V was shortened by 2 bases and J by 7 bases, with 8 bases between the two germline ends. The CDR3 loop spans 12 amino acids. Germline CDR1 MNHNS, CDR2 SASEGT. CDR3 sequence reads: CASSERDFGYTF. The CDR3 DNA follows: TGTGCCAGCAGTGAAAGGGACTTTGGCTACACCTTC.

The rearrangement uses TRBV30 and TRBJ1-2, with 12 bases lining up with TRBD1. This CDR3 comprises 13 residues. Germline V gene sequence: CDR1 GTSNPN, CDR2 SVGIG (reference sequence). Losses at the gene ends were 2 bases for V and 8 bases for J; bases not matched to a gene: 3. CDR3 DNA: TGTGCCTGGAGTCGGGGACAGGGGGCCGGCTACACCTTC. It translates to CAWSRGQGAGYTF.

This clone occurred a few times. This sequence joins TRBV18 and TRBJ2-2; 9 bases are a match to TRBD1. CDR1 is KGHSH, CDR2 LQKENI, per germline. CDR3 length equals 17 residues. J was trimmed by 2 bases and V by 2 bases; bases with no gene match: 6. CDR3: CASSPNTGGPNTGELFF. Written as DNA, the CDR3 is TGTGCCAGCTCACCAAATACAGGGGGCCCCAACACCGGGGAGCTGTTTTTT.

V gene TRBV2 combines with J gene TRBJ1-5; tentatively, D is TRBD1 (5 bases). V was cut by 5 bases and J by 2 bases, with 10 bases left in between. CDR3 length: 14 residues. Germline lookup yields CDR1 SNHLY and CDR2 FYNNEI. In DNA form, the CDR3 reads TGTGCCAGCAGTAAAGACAGCCGCAATCAGCCCCAGCATTTT. Protein product: CASSKDSRNQPQHF.